This is a list of T cell receptor beta chains from one sample in a study of OX40 agonist ivuxolimab in advanced cancers. Method: immunoSEQ multiplex PCR; TCRdb's copy keeps in-frame clones and lacks some. The table has 100,000 or so clones, over 75% seen once. The sequenced sample was CD4+ or CD8+ T cells sorted from blood, obtained in a trial of the OX40 agonist ivuxolimab. The receptors were sampled from an adult with an advanced solid tumor such as melanoma, head and neck, liver or kidney cancer. The CDR3 runs from the conserved cysteine through the conserved F or W. The D gene is left open where the match is weak. Expanded clones are given a class, and other clones once, few, many or no size at all.

TRBV5-1	TRBJ2-3	.	TRBD2	CASRLGLAGLTDTQYF	TGCGCCAGCAGACTCGGACTAGCGGGACTAACAGATACGCAGTATTTT
TRBV6-5	TRBJ2-7	.	.	CASSWETGTPYEQYF	TGTGCCAGCAGTTGGGAAACCGGGACCCCCTACGAGCAGTACTTC
TRBV7-2	TRBJ2-2	.	TRBD1	CASSRQGNTGELFF	TGTGCCAGCAGCAGACAGGGAAACACCGGGGAGCTGTTTTTT
TRBV11-3	TRBJ2-3	.	.	CASSFGPPRADTQYF	TGTGCCAGCAGCTTTGGCCCCCCGAGGGCAGATACGCAGTATTTT
TRBV2	TRBJ2-1	.	.	CASSRQASYNEQFF	TGTGCCAGCAGTCGACAGGCCTCCTACAATGAGCAGTTCTTC
TRBV11-2	TRBJ2-1	.	.	CASSFGGGLYNEQFF	TGTGCCAGCAGCTTCGGGGGAGGCCTATACAATGAGCAGTTCTTC
TRBV27	TRBJ2-5	.	TRBD1	CASSWTGAETQYF	TGTGCCAGCAGTTGGACAGGGGCAGAGACCCAGTACTTC
TRBV12-5	TRBJ1-1	few	.	CASGSTGERAMHTEAFF	TGTGCTAGTGGTTCGACAGGAGAACGGGCGATGCACACTGAAGCTTTCTTT
TRBV5-1	TRBJ1-4	.	.	CASSYSRSNEKLFF	TGCGCCAGCTCATACTCAAGGAGTAATGAAAAACTGTTTTTT
TRBV19	TRBJ1-4	.	TRBD1	CASSSTGGRDEKLFF	TGTGCCAGTTCCTCGACAGGGGGCCGCGATGAAAAACTGTTTTTT
TRBV10-3	TRBJ2-7	.	TRBD1	CAISENTGTGEEQYF	TGTGCCATCAGTGAGAACACTGGGACAGGGGAAGAGCAGTACTTC
TRBV5-1	TRBJ1-6	few	TRBD1	CASSLEGQDNSPLHF	TGCGCCAGCAGCTTGGAGGGACAGGACAATTCACCCCTCCACTTT
TRBV5-8	TRBJ1-2	few	TRBD1	CASSIQGARGYTF	TGTGCCAGCAGCATACAGGGGGCGCGGGGCTACACCTTC
TRBV27	TRBJ2-3	.	.	CASSFLDSGPQYF	TGTGCCAGCAGTTTCTTGGACTCCGGCCCGCAGTATTTT
TRBV6-1	TRBJ1-2	few	TRBD1	CASNPGTGGSGYTF	TGTGCCAGCAACCCCGGGACAGGGGGCTCTGGCTACACCTTC
TRBV11-2	TRBJ2-1	.	TRBD2	CASSLEGTSGVDEQFF	TGTGCCAGCAGCTTGGAAGGGACTAGCGGGGTCGATGAGCAGTTCTTC
TRBV4-2	TRBJ1-5	.	TRBD1	CASSQEDRGGVGQPQHF	TGTGCCAGCAGCCAAGAGGACAGGGGGGGGGTCGGTCAGCCCCAGCATTTT
TRBV4-2	TRBJ2-2	few	.	CASSQDLNTGELFF	TGTGCCAGCAGCCAAGATCTGAACACCGGGGAGCTGTTTTTT
TRBV6-1	TRBJ1-2	once	.	CASSEAYRGGGYTF	TGTGCCAGCAGTGAAGCATATAGGGGCGGAGGCTACACCTTC
TRBV28	TRBJ1-3	once	.	CASSSLVPNTIYF	TGTGCCAGCAGTTCCCTGGTGCCGAACACCATATATTTT
TRBV2	TRBJ2-3	.	TRBD2	CASGPLAEITSTDTQYF	TGTGCCAGCGGACCCCTAGCGGAGATAACTAGCACAGATACGCAGTATTTT
TRBV15	TRBJ2-2	.	.	CATSANRVGGELFF	TGTGCCACCAGCGCAAACAGGGTTGGCGGGGAGCTGTTTTTT